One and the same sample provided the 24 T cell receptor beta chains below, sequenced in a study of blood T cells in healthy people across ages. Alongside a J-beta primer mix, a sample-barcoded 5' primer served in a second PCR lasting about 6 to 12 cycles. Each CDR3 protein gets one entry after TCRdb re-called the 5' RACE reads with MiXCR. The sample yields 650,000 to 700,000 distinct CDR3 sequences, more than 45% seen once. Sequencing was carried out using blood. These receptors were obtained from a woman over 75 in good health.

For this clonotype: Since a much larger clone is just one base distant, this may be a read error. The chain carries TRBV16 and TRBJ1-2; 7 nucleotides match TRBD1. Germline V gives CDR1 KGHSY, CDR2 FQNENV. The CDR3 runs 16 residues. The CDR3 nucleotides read TGTGTCAGCAGCCAATTCGCCCAGGGGGAAAACTATGGCTACACCTTC. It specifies CVSSQFAQGENYGYTF.

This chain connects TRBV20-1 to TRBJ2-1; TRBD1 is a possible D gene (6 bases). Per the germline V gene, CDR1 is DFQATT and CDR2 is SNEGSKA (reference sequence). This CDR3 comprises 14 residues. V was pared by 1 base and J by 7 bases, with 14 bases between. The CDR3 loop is CSARGGGEVNEQFF. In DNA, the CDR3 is TGCAGTGCTAGAGGAGGGGGAGAAGTAAATGAGCAGTTCTTC.

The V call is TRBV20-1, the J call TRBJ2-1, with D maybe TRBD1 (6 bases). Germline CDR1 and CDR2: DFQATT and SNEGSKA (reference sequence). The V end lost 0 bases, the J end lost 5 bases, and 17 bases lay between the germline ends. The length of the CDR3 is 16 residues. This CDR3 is CSARDGRAGVHNEQFF. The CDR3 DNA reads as TGCAGTGCTAGAGATGGTAGAGCAGGGGTCCACAATGAGCAGTTCTTC.

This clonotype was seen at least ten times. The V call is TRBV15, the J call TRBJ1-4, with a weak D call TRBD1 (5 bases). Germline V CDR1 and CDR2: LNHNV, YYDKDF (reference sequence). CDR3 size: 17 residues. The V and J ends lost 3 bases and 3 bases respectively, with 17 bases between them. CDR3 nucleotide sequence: TGTGCCACCAGCAGTCACCGCGGGACGGCCTCTAATGAAAAACTGTTTTTT. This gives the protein CATSSHRGTASNEKLFF.

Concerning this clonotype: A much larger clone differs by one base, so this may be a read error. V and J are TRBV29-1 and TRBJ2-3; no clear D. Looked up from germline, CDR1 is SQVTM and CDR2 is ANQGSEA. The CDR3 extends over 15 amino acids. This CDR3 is CSSDGLPGDTDTEYF. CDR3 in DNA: TGCAGCTCCGATGGGTTGCCGGGCGACACAGATACGGAGTATTTT.

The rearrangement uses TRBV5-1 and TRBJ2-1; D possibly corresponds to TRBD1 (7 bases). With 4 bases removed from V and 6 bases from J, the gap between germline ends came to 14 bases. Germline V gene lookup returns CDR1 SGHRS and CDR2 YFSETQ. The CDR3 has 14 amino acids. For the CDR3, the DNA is TGCGCCAGCAGCGTGGGGGGACAGTGCAATGAGCAGTTCTTC. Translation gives CASSVGGQCNEQFF. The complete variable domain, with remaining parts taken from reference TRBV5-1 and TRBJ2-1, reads KAGVTQTPRYLIKTRGQQVTLSCSPISGHRSVSWYQQTPGQGLQFLFEYFSETQRNKGNFPGRFSGRQFSNSRSEMNVSTLELGDSALYLCASSVGGQCNEQFFGPGTRLTVL.

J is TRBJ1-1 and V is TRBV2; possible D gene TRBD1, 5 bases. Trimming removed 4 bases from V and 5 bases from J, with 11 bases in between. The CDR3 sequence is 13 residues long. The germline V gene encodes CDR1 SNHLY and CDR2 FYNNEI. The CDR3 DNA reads TGTGCCAGCAGTGGCCGACAGAATACTGAAGCTTTCTTT. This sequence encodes CASSGRQNTEAFF.

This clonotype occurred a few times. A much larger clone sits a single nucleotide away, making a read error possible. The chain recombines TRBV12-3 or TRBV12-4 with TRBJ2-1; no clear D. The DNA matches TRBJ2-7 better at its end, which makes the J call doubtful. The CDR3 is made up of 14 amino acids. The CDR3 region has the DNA TGTGCCAGCAGTTTTCGGCTGGGGTACAATGAGCAGTACTTC. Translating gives CASSFRLGYNEQYF.

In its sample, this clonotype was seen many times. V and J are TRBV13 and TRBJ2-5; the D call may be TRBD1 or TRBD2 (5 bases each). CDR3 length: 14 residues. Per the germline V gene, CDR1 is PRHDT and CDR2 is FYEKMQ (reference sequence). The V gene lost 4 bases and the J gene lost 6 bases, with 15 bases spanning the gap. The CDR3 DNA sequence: TGTGCCAGCAGCTCTCCGGGACCACCTAAGACCCAGTACTTC. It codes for CASSSPGPPKTQYF. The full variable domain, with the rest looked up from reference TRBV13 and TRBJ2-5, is AAGVIQSPRHLIKEKRETATLKCYPIPRHDTVYWYQQGPGQDPQFLISFYEKMQSDKGSIPDRFSAQQFSDYHSELNMSSLELGDSALYFCASSSPGPPKTQYFGPGTRLLVL.

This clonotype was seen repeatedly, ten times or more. The DNA of the CDR3 is TGCGCCAGCAGCAGGACAGGGAGCGTGGGCACAGATACGCAGTATTTT. It yields the protein CASSRTGSVGTDTQYF. The J gene is TRBJ2-3, the V gene TRBV5-1, with TRBD1 matching over 8 bases. V was pared by 4 bases and J by 1 base, with 8 bases of the junction left unmatched. Germline assignment: CDR1 SGHRS and CDR2 YFSETQ. There are 16 residues in the CDR3.

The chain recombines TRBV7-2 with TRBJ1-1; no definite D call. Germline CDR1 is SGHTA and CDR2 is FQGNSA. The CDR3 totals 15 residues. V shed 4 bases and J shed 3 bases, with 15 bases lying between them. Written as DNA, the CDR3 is TGTACCAGCAGCTCAGGTTTTTGGATGTACACTGAAGCTTTCTTT. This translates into CTSSSGFWMYTEAFF.

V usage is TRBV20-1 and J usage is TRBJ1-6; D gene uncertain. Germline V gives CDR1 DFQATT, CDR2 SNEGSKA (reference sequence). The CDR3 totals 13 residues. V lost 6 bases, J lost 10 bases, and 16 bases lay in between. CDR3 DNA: TGCAGTGCAAGGACTCCGGTCGCCTCACCCCTCCACTTT. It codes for CSARTPVASPLHF.

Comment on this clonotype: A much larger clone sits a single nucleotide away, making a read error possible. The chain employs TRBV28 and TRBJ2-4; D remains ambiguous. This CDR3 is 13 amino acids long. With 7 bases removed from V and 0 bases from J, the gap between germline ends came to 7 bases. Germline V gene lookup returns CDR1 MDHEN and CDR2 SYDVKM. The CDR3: CASKQEAKNIQYF. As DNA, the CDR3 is TGTGCCAGCAAGCAGGAAGCCAAAAACATTCAGTACTTC.

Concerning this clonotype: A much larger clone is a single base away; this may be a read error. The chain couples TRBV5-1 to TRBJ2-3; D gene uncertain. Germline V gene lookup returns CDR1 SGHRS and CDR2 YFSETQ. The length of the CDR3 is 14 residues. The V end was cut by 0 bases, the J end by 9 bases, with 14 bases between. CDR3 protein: CASSLGRAGETQYF. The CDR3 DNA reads TGCGCCAGCAGCTTGGGACGAGCTGGCGAGACGCAGTATTTT.

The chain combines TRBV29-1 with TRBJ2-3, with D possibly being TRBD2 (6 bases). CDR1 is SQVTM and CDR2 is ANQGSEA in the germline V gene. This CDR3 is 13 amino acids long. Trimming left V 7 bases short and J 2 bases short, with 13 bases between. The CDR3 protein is CSAGGRLTDTQYF. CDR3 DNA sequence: TGCAGCGCCGGGGGACGTCTCACAGATACGCAGTATTTT.

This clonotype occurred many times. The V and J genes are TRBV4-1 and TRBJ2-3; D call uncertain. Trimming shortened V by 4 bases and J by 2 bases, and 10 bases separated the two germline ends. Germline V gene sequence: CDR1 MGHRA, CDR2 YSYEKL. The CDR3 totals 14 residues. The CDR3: CASSPVGSTDTQYF. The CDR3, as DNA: TGCGCCAGCAGCCCTGTCGGCTCCACAGATACGCAGTATTTT.

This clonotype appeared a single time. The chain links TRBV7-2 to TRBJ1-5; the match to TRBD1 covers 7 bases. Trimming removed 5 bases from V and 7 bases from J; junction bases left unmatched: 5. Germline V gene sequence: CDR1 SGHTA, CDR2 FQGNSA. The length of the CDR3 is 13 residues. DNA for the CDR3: TGTGCCAGCAGCCCGACAGGGCACCAGCCCCAGCATTTT. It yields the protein CASSPTGHQPQHF.

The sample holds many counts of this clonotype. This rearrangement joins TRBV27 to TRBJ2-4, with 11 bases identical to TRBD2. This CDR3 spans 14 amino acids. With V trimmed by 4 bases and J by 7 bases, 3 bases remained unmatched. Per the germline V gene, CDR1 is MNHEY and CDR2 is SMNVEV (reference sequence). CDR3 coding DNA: TGTGCCAGCAGTTCTTGGACTAGCGGGAACATTCAGTACTTC. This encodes CASSSWTSGNIQYF.

CDR3 region: CATSRDWGFQYF. DNA for the CDR3: TGTGCCACCAGCAGAGATTGGGGGTTTCAGTACTTC. The rearrangement joins TRBV15 to TRBJ2-7; D might be TRBD1 or TRBD2, each matching 5 bases. The CDR3 is 12 residues long. V was shortened by 0 bases and J by 10 bases, with 10 bases between the two germline ends. Germline values: CDR1 LNHNV, CDR2 YYDKDF (reference sequence).

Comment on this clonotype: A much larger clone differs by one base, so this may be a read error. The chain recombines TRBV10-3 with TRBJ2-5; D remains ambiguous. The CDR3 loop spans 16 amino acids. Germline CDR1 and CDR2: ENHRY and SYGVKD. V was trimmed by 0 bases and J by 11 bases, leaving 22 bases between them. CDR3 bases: TGTGCCATCAGTGAGTCTTATGGGGTTAGCTCCTACGGGCAGTACTTC. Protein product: CAISESYGVSSYGQYF.

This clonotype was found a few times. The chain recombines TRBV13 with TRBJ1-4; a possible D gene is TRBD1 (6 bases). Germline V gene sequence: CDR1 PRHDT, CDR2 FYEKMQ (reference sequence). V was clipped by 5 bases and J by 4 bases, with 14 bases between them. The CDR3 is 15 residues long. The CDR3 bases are TGTGCCAGCAGCCGCATGATGGACAGTAATGAAAAACTGTTTTTT. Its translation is CASSRMMDSNEKLFF.

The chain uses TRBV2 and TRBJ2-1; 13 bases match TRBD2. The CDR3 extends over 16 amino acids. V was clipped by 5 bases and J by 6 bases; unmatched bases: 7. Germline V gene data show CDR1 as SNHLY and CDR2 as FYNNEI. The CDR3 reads CASSRTSGRGGNEQFF. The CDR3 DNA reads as TGTGCCAGCAGTCGGACTAGCGGGAGAGGGGGCAATGAGCAGTTCTTC.

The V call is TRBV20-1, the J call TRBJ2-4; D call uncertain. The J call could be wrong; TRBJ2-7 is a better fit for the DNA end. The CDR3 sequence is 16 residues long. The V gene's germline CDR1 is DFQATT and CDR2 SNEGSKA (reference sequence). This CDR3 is CSARPSTSRVYYEQYF. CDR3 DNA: TGCAGTGCTAGACCTTCGACAAGTCGGGTTTACTACGAGCAGTACTTC.

In nucleotides, the CDR3 is TGCAGTGCAAGGGACTACAACTACGAGCAGTACTTC. Translated: CSARDYNYEQYF. This chain links TRBV20-1 with TRBJ2-7; 7 nucleotides align to TRBD2. With 6 bases clipped from V and 3 bases from J, the junction kept 5 bases outside the gene matches. The CDR3 consists of 12 residues. Per germline, CDR1 DFQATT and CDR2 SNEGSKA (reference sequence).